This TCR beta chain was profiled in a study of T cell clones after liver transplantation. Study-wide background: Apart from a few HCV-positive recipients, transplants were for non-autoimmune, non-viral reasons. Until 12-24 months post-transplant, subjects got standard immunosuppression and no induction.

TCRdb's copy holds only in-frame clones and misses some; the assay was immunoSEQ multiplex PCR. The sample consists of over 50,000 clones, less than 85% of them appearing once. The TCR originated in a human donor who received a liver transplant. The source was CD4+ T cells from blood, collected before liver transplant.

The CDR3 coding sequence is TGTGCCAGCAGCTTTGGGGGAGGGAGCACTGAAGCTTTCTTT. Protein sequence: CASSFGGGSTEAFF. V usage is TRBV7-3 and J usage is TRBJ1-1, with a tentative D call TRBD1 (5 bases). The germline CDR1 and CDR2 sequences are SGHTA and FQGTGA. The CDR3 is made up of 14 amino acids. Trimming pared 3 bases from V and 4 bases from J, leaving 12 bases between.